This TCR beta chain was recorded in a study of breast tumors, draining lymph nodes, adjacent tissues. A single record per CDR3 protein comes from TCRdb applying MiXCR to the multiplex PCR reads. Among 200,000 to 250,000 distinct CDR3 sequences listed, approximately 29% were seen once. The lymph nodes were axillary draining lymph nodes from breast cancer patients. This clonotype was recorded at least ten times. Its antigen is unknown. Notes on the study in general: Tumor TCR diversity was below lymph nodes but above nontumor tissue. Findings are consistent with lymph node origin and intratumoral expansion of most tumor T cells.

V gave up 5 bases and J gave up 4 bases; unmatched junction bases: 8. Germline loops: CDR1 SEHNR, CDR2 FQNEAQ (reference sequence). The CDR3 runs to 15 residues. The sequence was obtained from a female donor with breast cancer. Some clones in this sample may be carry-over from other donors' samples. The V gene is TRBV7-9, the J gene TRBJ1-2; TRBD1 agrees at 9 bases. Sequenced sample: axillary lymph node tissue. DNA of the CDR3: TGTGCCAGCAGCGACACAGGGGGCAGAAGCTATGGCTACACCTTC. Amino acid sequence: CASSDTGGRSYGYTF.